Listed below are T cell receptor beta chains from one sample, sequenced in a study of blood T cells in healthy people across ages. MiXCR, applied by TCRdb to the 5' RACE reads, yields one record per CDR3 protein. The profile covers roughly 730,000 distinct CDR3 sequences, with 56% appearing a single time and around a quarter taken by the ten largest. Sequenced sample: blood. These receptors all come from a man aged 40-50 years in good health. The CDR3 runs from the conserved cysteine through the conserved F or W. Each record gives: V gene, clone size, J gene, CDR3 protein. The listing skips clone size in some rows; elsewhere it reads once, few, many or a size class.

>TRBV20-1|once|TRBJ2-7
CSALRRGAIYEQYF
>TRBV15|few|TRBJ2-4
CATSRAVRSELAKNIQYF
>TRBV6-6|.|TRBJ2-5
CAIQTSGAQETQYF
>TRBV5-1|.|TRBJ2-3
CASRSILAGGLADTQYF
>TRBV3-1|.|TRBJ2-7
CASSQDSNQVYEQYF
>TRBV6-4|few|TRBJ1-5
CASRASGGTSNQPQHF
>TRBV20-1|.|TRBJ1-2
CSARVPVPNYGYTF
>TRBV12-3/TRBV12-4|.|TRBJ2-3
CASSRVGLNTDTQYF
>TRBV20-1|few|TRBJ2-3
CSARFRPAGITDTQYF
>TRBV7-9|many|TRBJ2-1
CASHPSGIGDEQFF
>TRBV5-1|few|TRBJ1-2
CASSRETGDYGYTF
>TRBV5-6|.|TRBJ2-3
CASSFVRRPSTDTQYF
>TRBV13|.|TRBJ2-3
CASSPRQSALTDTQYF
>TRBV7-6|.|TRBJ2-7
CASSLRVHNNEQYF
>TRBV5-1|few|TRBJ1-2
CASSPRGRIHDREGGYTF
>TRBV27|.|TRBJ1-6
CASSLEASRRDTYNSPLHF
>TRBV29-1|once|.
CSVEEVAGVDEQYF
>TRBV7-2|.|TRBJ2-3
CASGPTSRNTDTQYF
>TRBV12-3/TRBV12-4|.|TRBJ1-5
CTSRRDVSNQPQHF
>TRBV27|.|TRBJ2-7
CASSLNFVAAPYEQYF
>TRBV28|.|TRBJ1-2
CASSRRVNYGYTF
>TRBV5-1|few|TRBJ2-3
CASSLAPVTDTQYF
>TRBV28|.|TRBJ2-7
CASSLLRDYEQYF
>TRBV29-1|.|TRBJ2-5
CSVRPGVRQETQYF
>TRBV12-3/TRBV12-4|many|TRBJ2-3
CASRKTSTDTQYF
>TRBV4-3|.|TRBJ2-7
CASSQEIGRGPESSSYEQYF
>TRBV20-1|few|.
CSAGDGCYEQYF
>TRBV9|few|TRBJ2-3
CASSPSGTRDHTQYF
>TRBV24-1|.|TRBJ2-1
CATSERQGAQEQFF
>TRBV7-9|.|TRBJ1-4
CASSRDRGDEKLFF
>TRBV6-2/TRBV6-3|.|TRBJ1-5
CASSYSKGTSGNQPQHF
>TRBV10-2|many|TRBJ2-7
CASSDFPYEQYF
>TRBV29-1|.|.
CSVVPGQIHGEQYF
>TRBV13|few|TRBJ2-7
CASSRDNTYEQYF
>TRBV29-1|.|TRBJ2-7
CSFFLGYEQYF
>TRBV9|once|TRBJ2-7
CASSVGMRGLAGIQYF
>TRBV20-1|.|TRBJ1-4
CSAHRDRGEKLFF